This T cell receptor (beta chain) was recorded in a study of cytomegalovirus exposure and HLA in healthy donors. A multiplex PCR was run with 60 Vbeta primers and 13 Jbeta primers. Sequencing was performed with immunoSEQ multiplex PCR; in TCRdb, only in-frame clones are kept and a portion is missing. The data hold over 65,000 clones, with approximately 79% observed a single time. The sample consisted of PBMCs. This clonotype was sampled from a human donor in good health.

CDR3 region: CASSPRGREYGYTF. The CDR3 DNA reads as TGCGCCAGCAGCCCAAGGGGGCGAGAATATGGCTACACCTTC. The chain employs TRBV4-1 and TRBJ1-2; 7 nucleotides agree with TRBD1. Germline CDR1 reads MGHRA; CDR2 reads YSYEKL. V shed 4 bases and J 5 bases; nucleotides not matched to a gene: 7. The CDR3 totals 14 residues.